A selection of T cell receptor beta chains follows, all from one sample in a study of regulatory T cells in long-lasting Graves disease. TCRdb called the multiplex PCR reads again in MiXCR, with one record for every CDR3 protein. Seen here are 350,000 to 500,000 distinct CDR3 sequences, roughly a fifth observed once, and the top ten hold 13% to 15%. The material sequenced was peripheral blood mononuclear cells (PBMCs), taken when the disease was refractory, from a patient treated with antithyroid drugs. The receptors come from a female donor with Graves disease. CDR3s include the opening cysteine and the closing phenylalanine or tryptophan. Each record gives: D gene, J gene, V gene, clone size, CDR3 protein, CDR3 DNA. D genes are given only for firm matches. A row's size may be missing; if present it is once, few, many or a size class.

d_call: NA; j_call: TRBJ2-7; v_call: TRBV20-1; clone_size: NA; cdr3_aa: CSARTGITYEQYF; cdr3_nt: TGCAGTGCTAGAACGGGTATCACCTACGAGCAGTACTTC
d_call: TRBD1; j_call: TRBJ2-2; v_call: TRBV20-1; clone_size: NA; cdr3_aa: CSVGQGNTGELFF; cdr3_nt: TGCAGCGTGGGACAGGGAAACACCGGGGAGCTGTTTTTT
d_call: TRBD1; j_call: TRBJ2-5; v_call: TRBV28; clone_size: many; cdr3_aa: CASTTTGSEETQYF; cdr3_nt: TGTGCCAGCACCACGACAGGGTCGGAGGAGACCCAGTACTTC
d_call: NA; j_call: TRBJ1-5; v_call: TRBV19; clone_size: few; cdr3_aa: CASRGAEYSNQPQHF; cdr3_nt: TGTGCCAGTCGTGGGGCAGAGTACAGCAATCAGCCCCAGCATTTT
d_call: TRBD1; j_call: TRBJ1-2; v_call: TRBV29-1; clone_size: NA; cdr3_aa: CSVEGTGVGYTF; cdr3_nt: TGCAGCGTTGAAGGGACAGGGGTCGGCTACACCTTC
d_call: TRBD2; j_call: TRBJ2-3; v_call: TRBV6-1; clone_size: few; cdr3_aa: CASSPVLTSGSWADTQYF; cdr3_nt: TGTGCCAGCAGCCCCGTTTTAACTAGCGGGAGTTGGGCAGATACGCAGTATTTT
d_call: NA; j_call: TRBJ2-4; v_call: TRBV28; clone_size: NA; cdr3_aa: CASSFSERAKNIQYF; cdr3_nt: TGTGCCAGCAGTTTTTCGGAGAGAGCCAAAAACATTCAGTACTTC
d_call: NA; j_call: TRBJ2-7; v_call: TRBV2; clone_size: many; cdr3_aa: CASSKGQRSSYEQYF; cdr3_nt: TGTGCCAGCAGTAAAGGACAGCGCTCCTCCTACGAGCAGTACTTC
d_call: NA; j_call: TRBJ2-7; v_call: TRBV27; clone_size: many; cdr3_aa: CASSLGPRAGQRSYEQYF; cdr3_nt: TGTGCCAGCAGTTTGGGACCCAGGGCGGGACAGAGATCCTACGAGCAGTACTTC
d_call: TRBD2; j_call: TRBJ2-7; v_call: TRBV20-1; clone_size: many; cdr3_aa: CSARSPTGGRYEQYF; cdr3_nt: TGCAGTGCTAGATCACCGACAGGCGGGAGGTACGAGCAGTACTTC
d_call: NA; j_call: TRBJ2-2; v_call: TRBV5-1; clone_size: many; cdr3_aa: CASSLLAGELFF; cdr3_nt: TGTGCCAGCAGTTTACTTGCCGGGGAGCTGTTTTTT
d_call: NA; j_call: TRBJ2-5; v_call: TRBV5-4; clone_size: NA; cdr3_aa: CASSAMTVQETQYF; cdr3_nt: TGTGCCAGCAGCGCCATGACAGTCCAAGAGACCCAGTACTTC
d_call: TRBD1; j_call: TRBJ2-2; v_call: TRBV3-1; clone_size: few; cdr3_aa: CASSPNPGQGDTGELFF; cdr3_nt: TGTGCCAGCAGCCCAAACCCGGGACAGGGTGACACCGGGGAGCTGTTTTTT
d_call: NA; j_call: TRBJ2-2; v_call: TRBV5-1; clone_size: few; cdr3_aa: CATKPVFTGELFF; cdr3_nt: TGCGCCACCAAGCCCGTTTTCACCGGGGAGCTGTTTTTT
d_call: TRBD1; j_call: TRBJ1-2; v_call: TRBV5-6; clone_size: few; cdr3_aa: CASRDLGQGFFHGYTF; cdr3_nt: TGTGCCAGCAGGGACTTAGGACAGGGCTTTTTTCATGGCTACACCTTC
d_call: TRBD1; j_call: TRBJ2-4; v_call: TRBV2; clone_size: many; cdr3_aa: CASSSGQAPKNIQYF; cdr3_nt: TGTGCCAGCAGTTCAGGACAGGCCCCCAAAAACATTCAGTACTTC
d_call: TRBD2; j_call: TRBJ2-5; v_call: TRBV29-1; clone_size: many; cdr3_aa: CSVEAAGSQETQYF; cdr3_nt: TGCAGCGTTGAGGCAGCGGGATCCCAAGAGACCCAGTACTTC
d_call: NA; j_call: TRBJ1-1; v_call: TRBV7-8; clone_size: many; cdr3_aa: CASSLVVGLNTEAFF; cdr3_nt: TGTGCCAGCAGCTTGGTTGTAGGATTGAACACTGAAGCTTTCTTT